This T cell receptor beta chain was captured in a study of Graves' ophthalmopathy and Graves' hyperthyroidism. Study-level information: The study drew peripheral blood at initial diagnosis, before any treatment.

For repertoire sequencing, the TCR beta CDR3 regions were amplified from RNA transcripts. RT-PCR was first run with HTBI primers, then multiplex PCR in a second round. TCRdb reprocessed the multiplex PCR reads via MiXCR and lists one record per CDR3 protein. Seen here are some 250,000 distinct CDR3 sequences, around 42% observed once, and the top ten hold 40% to 55%. The germline V and J ends were trimmed by 2 bases and 0 bases, with 10 bases remaining between them. The germline CDR1 and CDR2 sequences are KGHSH and LQKENI. The CDR3 sequence is 15 residues long. This clonotype was obtained from an adult man with Graves' ophthalmopathy. This sequence joins TRBV18 and TRBJ1-2; D gene ambiguous. Sequences were obtained from peripheral blood. The CDR3 here is CASSPFGFTNYGYTF. In nucleotides, the CDR3 is TGTGCCAGCTCACCATTCGGGTTCACTAACTATGGCTACACCTTC. The full variable domain, with the rest looked up from reference TRBV18 and TRBJ1-2, is NAGVMQNPRHLVRRRGQEARLRCSPMKGHSHVYWYRQLPEEGLKFMVYLQKENIIDESGMPKERFSAEFPKEGPSILRIQQVVRGDSAAYFCASSPFGFTNYGYTFGSGTRLTVV.